The TCR beta chain under discussion was sequenced for a study of circulating CD8 cells and anti-PD-1 response in melanoma. Study-level background: Non-responders showed stable or progressive disease; responders showed complete or partial response. Study findings and constraints: Diversity ranked highest in DNEG and lowest in TIGIT subsets. Previously treated and treatment-naive patients were pooled together.

Sorting of live CD3+CD8+TCRalphabeta+ cells by PD-1 and/or TIGIT gave four subsets. By proportion, this clonotype is medium-sized. What it recognizes is unknown. Trimming shortened V by 0 bases and J by 8 bases, and 14 bases separated the two germline ends. CDR1 and CDR2 (germline): SGHTA, FQGNSA. The CDR3 covers 15 residues. The QIAseq Immune Repertoire TCR panel built the libraries from 15 ng of total RNA. TCRdb analysed the reads with MiXCR anew, one entry per CDR3 protein. The sample lists a few hundred distinct CDR3 sequences, roughly a sixth seen once, with 43% in the top ten. The sample was CD8+ T cells from PBMCs, taken at baseline or after one month of anti-PD-1 therapy (not recorded which). This chain connects TRBV7-2 to TRBJ2-1, with a weak D call TRBD1 (6 bases). This clonotype originated in a human donor with melanoma. The donor label of this sample is uncertain. Some clones in this sample may be carry-over from other donors' samples. The CDR3 DNA reads TGTGCCAGCAGCTTAGCGCTAGGGGGTAGCTATGAGCAGTTCTTC. Translating gives CASSLALGGSYEQFF.